This T cell receptor beta chain originates from a study of blood T cell repertoires in COVID-19. The ends lost 4 bases at V and 7 bases at J; junction bases unmatched: 15. Germline V lookup: CDR1 SGHRS, CDR2 YFSETQ. This CDR3 has 16 residues. Original processing notes: For nucleated cells, counts were estimated from reference gene primer amplification. TCRdb's table, derived via immunoSEQ multiplex PCR, lists solely in-frame clones and lacks some. Clonal size and the V and J genes are those of that table, whereas D and trimming came from the DNA. The sample contains more than 250,000 clones, 85% to 90% of which appear only once.

The source of this sequence is a woman between 50 and 59 years old with COVID-19, enrolled during active disease. The chain joins TRBV5-1 to TRBJ1-1; TRBD1 agrees at 8 bases. Material for sequencing was peripheral blood. In DNA form, the CDR3 reads TGCGCCAGCAGCCCCGGACAGGGAGGCCGAACAAATGAAGCTTTCTTT. This gives the protein CASSPGQGGRTNEAFF.